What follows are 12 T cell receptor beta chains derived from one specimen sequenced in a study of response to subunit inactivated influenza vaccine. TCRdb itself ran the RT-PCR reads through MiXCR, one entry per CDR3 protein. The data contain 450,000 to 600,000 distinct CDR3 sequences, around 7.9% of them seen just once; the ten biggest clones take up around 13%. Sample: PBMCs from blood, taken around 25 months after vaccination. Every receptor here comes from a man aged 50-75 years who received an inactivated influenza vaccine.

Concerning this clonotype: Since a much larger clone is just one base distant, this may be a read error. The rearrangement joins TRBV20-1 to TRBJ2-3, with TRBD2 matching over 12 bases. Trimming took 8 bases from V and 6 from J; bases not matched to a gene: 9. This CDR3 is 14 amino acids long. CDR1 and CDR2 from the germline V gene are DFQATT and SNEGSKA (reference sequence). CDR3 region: CSPDRTSGRDTQYF. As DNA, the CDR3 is TGCAGTCCAGATAGAACTAGCGGGAGGGATACGCAGTATTTT.

The CDR3 loop reads CSAPEELAKNIQYF. CDR3 bases: TGCAGTGCGCCAGAAGAACTAGCCAAAAACATTCAGTACTTC. The chain uses TRBV20-1 and TRBJ2-4, with unresolved D. Trimming cost V 6 bases and J 0 bases, with 12 bases left between them. The CDR3 runs to 14 residues. Germline V lookup: CDR1 DFQATT, CDR2 SNEGSKA (reference sequence).

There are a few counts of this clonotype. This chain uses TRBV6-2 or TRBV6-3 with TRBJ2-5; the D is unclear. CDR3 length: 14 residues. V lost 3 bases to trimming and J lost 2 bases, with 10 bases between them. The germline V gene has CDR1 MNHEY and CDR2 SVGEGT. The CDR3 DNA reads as TGTGCCAGCAGTTATGCCGGGTATCAAGAGACCCAGTACTTC. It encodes CASSYAGYQETQYF.

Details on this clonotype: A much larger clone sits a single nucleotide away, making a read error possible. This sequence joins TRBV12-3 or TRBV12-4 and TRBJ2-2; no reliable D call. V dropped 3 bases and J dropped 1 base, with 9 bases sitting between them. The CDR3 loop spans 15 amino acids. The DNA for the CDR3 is TGTGCCAGCAGTTTTAGGGAAGGGAACACCGGGGAGCTGTTTTTT. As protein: CASSFREGNTGELFF.

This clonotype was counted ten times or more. DNA for the CDR3: TGTGCCACCAGTGAGGGGACCAACAATGAGCAGTTCTTC. The encoded protein is CATSEGTNNEQFF. This chain links TRBV24-1 with TRBJ2-1; either TRBD1 or TRBD2 may fit D (5 bases each). The CDR3 loop spans 13 amino acids. Germline lookup yields CDR1 KGHDR and CDR2 SFDVKD. Trimming left V 4 bases short and J 5 bases short, with 8 bases between.

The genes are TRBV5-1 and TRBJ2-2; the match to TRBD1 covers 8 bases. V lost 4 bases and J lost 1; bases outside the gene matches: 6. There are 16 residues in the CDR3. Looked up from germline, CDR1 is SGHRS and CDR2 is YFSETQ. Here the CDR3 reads CASSKTGTGNTGELFF. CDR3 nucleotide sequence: TGCGCCAGCAGCAAAACCGGGACAGGGAACACCGGGGAGCTGTTTTTT.

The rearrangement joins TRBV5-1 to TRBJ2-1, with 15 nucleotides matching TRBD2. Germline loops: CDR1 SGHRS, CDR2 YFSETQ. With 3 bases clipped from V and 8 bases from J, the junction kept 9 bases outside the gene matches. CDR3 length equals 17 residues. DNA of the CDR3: TGCGCCAGCAGCTCCTGGACTAGCGGGGGGGCCCGCGATGAGCAGTTCTTC. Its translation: CASSSWTSGGARDEQFF.

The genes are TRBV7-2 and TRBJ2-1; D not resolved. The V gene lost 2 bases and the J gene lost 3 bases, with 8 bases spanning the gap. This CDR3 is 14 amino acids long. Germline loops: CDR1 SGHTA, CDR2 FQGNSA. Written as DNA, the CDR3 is TGTGCCAGCAGCTTAATCGGGTACTACAATGAGCAGTTCTTC. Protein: CASSLIGYYNEQFF.

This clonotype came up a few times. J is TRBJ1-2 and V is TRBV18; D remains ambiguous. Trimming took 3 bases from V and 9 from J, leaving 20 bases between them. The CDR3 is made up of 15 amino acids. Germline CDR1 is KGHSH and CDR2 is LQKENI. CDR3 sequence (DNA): TGTGCCAGCTCACCCTCGTCGGGGAGAACTGCCAGCTACACCTTC. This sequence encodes CASSPSSGRTASYTF.

The CDR3 DNA reads as TGTGCCTGCCCCGGGACAGGGAACACCGGGGAGCTGTTTTTT. This gives the protein CACPGTGNTGELFF. The rearrangement links TRBV11-2 to TRBJ2-2, with 8 bases that match TRBD1. The germline CDR1 and CDR2 sequences are SGHAT and FQNNGV. The CDR3 runs to 14 residues. With 11 bases clipped from V and 1 base from J, the junction kept 6 bases outside the gene matches.

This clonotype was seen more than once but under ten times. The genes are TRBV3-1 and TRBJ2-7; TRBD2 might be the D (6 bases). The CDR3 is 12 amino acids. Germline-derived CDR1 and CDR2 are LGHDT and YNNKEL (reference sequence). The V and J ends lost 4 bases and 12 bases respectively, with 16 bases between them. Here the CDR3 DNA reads TGTGCCAGCAGCCCCTCGGGAGTAGAGGTGTACTTC. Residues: CASSPSGVEVYF.

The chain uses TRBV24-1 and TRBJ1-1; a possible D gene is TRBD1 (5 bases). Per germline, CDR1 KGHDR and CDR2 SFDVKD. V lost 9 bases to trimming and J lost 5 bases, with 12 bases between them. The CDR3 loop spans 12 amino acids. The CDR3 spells CATSDSGTEAFF. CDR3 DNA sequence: TGTGCCACCTCCGACAGCGGGACTGAAGCTTTCTTT.